A single sample gave rise to the 5 T cell receptor beta chains below, sequenced in a study of CXCR3-negative and CXCR3-positive naive CD8 T cells. Overall study findings and caveats: More hydrophobic TRB CDR3s were found in CXCR3-positive naive cells than in CXCR3-negative naive cells.

TRB cDNA libraries were made by UMI-labeled 5' RACE. One entry per CDR3 protein, without DNA, is what TCRdb gives after re-calling the 5' RACE reads. The sample includes approximately 98,000 distinct CDR3 sequences. Their antigens remain unidentified. Sequenced sample: naive CXCR3+ CD8+ T cells from blood. Sample subset: CD45RO-CCR7+CD27+CD95- naive CD8+ T cells expressing CXCR3 (TNR3+). These receptors came from a human donor in good health. Some clones in this sample may be carry-over from other donors' samples.

The chain combines TRBV28 with TRBJ2-7; TCRdb's D call of TRBD1 is untestable without DNA. This CDR3 has 16 residues. Looked up from germline, CDR1 is MDHEN and CDR2 is SYDVKM. CDR3 protein: CASSPALWDNSYEQYF.

This chain connects TRBV7-9 to TRBJ2-4. CDR1 is SEHNR, CDR2 FQNEAQ, per germline (reference sequence). The CDR3 length is 11 residues. CDR3 sequence: CAWKAKNIQYF. Filled out from reference TRBV7-9 and TRBJ2-4, the complete variable domain reads DTGVSQNPRHKITKRGQNVTFRCDPISEHNRLYWYRQTLGQGPEFLTYFQNEAQLEKSRLLSDRFSAERPKGSFSTLEIQRTEQGDSAMYLCAWKAKNIQYFGAGTRLSVL.

The chain combines TRBV11-2 with TRBJ2-5; TCRdb's D call, TRBD2, is unchecked because there is no DNA. Looked up from germline, CDR1 is SGHAT and CDR2 is FQNNGV. The CDR3 spans 14 residues. This chain's CDR3 is CASSFPSLRETQYF. Using reference TRBV11-2 and TRBJ2-5 for the parts outside the CDR3, the full variable domain is EAGVAQSPRYKIIEKRQSVAFWCNPISGHATLYWYQQILGQGPKLLIQFQNNGVVDDSQLPKDRFSAERLKGVDSTLKIQPAKLEDSAVYLCASSFPSLRETQYFGPGTRLLVL.

This chain links TRBV28 with TRBJ2-7; TCRdb calls TRBD2, which cannot be checked without DNA. Germline assignment: CDR1 MDHEN and CDR2 SYDVKM. The CDR3 is 15 amino acids. This CDR3 is CASSLAGWSSYEQYF. Supplemented by reference TRBV28 and TRBJ2-7, the full variable domain reads DVKVTQSSRYLVKRTGEKVFLECVQDMDHENMFWYRQDPGLGLRLIYFSYDVKMKEKGDIPEGYSVSREKKERFSLILESASTNQTSMYLCASSLAGWSSYEQYFGPGTRLTVT.

J is TRBJ2-6 and V is TRBV29-1; TCRdb's D call, TRBD2, is unchecked because there is no DNA. There are 16 residues in the CDR3. Germline assignment: CDR1 SQVTM and CDR2 ANQGSEA. CDR3 protein: CSEPRTRGAGANVLTF.